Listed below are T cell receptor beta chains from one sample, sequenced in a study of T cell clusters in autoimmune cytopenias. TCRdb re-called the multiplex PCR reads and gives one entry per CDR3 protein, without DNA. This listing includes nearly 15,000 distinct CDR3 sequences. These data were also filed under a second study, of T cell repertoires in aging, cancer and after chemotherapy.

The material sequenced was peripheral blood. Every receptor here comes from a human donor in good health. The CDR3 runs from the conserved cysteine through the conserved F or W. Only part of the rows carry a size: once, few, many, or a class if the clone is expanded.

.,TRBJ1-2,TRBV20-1,CSAPPGSNYGYTF
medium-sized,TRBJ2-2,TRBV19,CASSMRDRVTGELFF
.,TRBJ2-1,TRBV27,CASGPLLGEQFF
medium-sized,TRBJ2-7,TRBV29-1,CSVAGFPSEQYF
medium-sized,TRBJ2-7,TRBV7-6,CASSFGTSSYEQYF
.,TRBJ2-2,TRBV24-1,CAVTGEDTGELFF
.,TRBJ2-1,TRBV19,CASSISPVGRRSYNEQFF
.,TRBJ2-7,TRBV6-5,CASTSDRGSYEQYF
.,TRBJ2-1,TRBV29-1,CSVRGGGTPEFF
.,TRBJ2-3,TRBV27,CASRTSGASTDTQYF
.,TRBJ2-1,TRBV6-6,CASSYSGLAVYNEQFF
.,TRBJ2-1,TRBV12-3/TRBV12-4,CASSLRSGLSSYNEQFF
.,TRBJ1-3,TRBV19,CASKPSSGNTIYF
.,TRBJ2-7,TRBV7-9,CASSEGWEQYF
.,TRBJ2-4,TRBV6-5,CASSYSMGRSAKNIQYF
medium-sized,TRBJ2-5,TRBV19,CASSIHSQTQYF
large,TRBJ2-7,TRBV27,CASSLSRGDEQYF